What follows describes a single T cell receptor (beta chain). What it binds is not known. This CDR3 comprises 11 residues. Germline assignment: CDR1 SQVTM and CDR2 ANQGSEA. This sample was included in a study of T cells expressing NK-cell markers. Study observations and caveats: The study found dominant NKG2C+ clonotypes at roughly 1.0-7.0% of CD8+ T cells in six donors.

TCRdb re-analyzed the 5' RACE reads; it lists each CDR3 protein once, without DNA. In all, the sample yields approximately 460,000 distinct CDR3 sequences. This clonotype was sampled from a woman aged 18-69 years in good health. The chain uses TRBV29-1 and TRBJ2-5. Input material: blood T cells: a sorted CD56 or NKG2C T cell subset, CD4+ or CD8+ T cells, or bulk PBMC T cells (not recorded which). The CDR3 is CSVVARGTQYF.